This paragraph reports one T cell receptor beta chain. This sample was taken from a study of blood T cell repertoires in COVID-19. In the authors' workflow: By means of reference gene primer amplification, nucleated cell counts were estimated. Assay: immunoSEQ multiplex PCR; the TCRdb copy retains only in-frame clones and omits some. The V and J calls and clone size are taken from that table; D and trimming were inferred from the DNA. The data contain over 250,000 clones, 85% of them singletons. This CDR3 is 14 amino acids long. The germline CDR1 and CDR2 sequences are LNHDA and SQIVND (reference sequence). V lost 10 bases, J lost 4 bases, and 7 bases stayed unmatched.

What was sequenced was peripheral blood. The origin of this receptor is a human donor in a cohort sampled during active COVID-19. The chain links TRBV19 to TRBJ2-5; 12 bases match TRBD2. The CDR3 DNA is TGTGCCACCCGGACTAGCGGGATAGGAGAGACCCAGTACTTC. This encodes CATRTSGIGETQYF. Looking up the rest from reference TRBV19 and TRBJ2-5 gives the full variable domain: DGGITQSPKYLFRKEGQNVTLSCEQNLNHDAMYWYRQDPGQGLRLIYYSQIVNDFQKGDIAEGYSVSREKKESFPLTVTSAQKNPTAFYLCATRTSGIGETQYFGPGTRLLVL.